A single sample is the source of the 7 T cell receptor beta chains below, sequenced in a study of T-cell reconstitution after alpha-beta-depleted transplantation in children. The study's findings and limits: It was reported that alpha-beta T cells came from several hundred expanded graft clones (about two months after transplant).

Which antigens these TCRs recognize remains unknown. Molecular barcoding with unique molecular identifiers was used for the TCRbeta library. TCRdb processed the PCR reads anew with MiXCR; each CDR3 protein has one entry. This table has tens of thousands of distinct CDR3 sequences, around 7% appearing once. The sample in question was peripheral blood, obtained 60 days after TCRalphabeta/CD19-depleted stem cell transplant. These receptors were obtained from a child younger than two who had a stem cell transplant for acute myeloid leukemia, so the T cells may come from the graft donor.

This clonotype was seen many times. V gene TRBV5-1 combines with J gene TRBJ2-3, with TRBD2 matching over 9 bases. This CDR3 comprises 15 residues. The V segment lost 4 bases and the J segment 5 bases; nucleotides outside the gene matches: 8. Germline CDR1 SGHRS, CDR2 YFSETQ. The CDR3 here is CASSTPWREGDTQYF. CDR3 coding DNA: TGCGCCAGCAGCACCCCTTGGCGGGAGGGAGATACGCAGTATTTT.

The sample holds a few counts of this clonotype. The chain combines TRBV20-1 with TRBJ1-5; TRBD1 matches at 7 bases. This CDR3 contains 16 residues. Germline CDR1 DFQATT, CDR2 SNEGSKA (reference sequence). After removal of 0 bases from V and 3 bases from J, the junction contained 8 bases not matched to a gene. The CDR3 spells CSARDPKGQLNQPQHF. The CDR3 bases are TGCAGTGCTAGAGACCCCAAGGGACAGCTCAATCAGCCCCAGCATTTT.

In its sample, this clonotype was seen many times. The chain carries TRBV11-3 and TRBJ2-3; D ambiguous. CDR3 length equals 13 residues. V lost 0 bases and J lost 4, with 5 bases in between. Germline CDR1 reads SGHNT; CDR2 reads YENEEA. CDR3 loop: CASSLDPADTQYF. CDR3 nucleotides: TGTGCCAGCAGCTTAGATCCCGCAGATACGCAGTATTTT.

This clonotype was picked up many times. This chain joins TRBV5-1 and TRBJ1-3; no firm D call. V dropped 6 bases and J dropped 8 bases, with 9 bases sitting between them. CDR1 is SGHRS, CDR2 YFSETQ, per germline. The CDR3 sequence is 11 residues long. CDR3 sequence reads: CASKGSDTIYF. CDR3 DNA sequence: TGCGCCAGCAAAGGATCGGACACCATATATTTT.

This clonotype came up many times. This chain joins TRBV2 and TRBJ1-1; possible D gene TRBD1, 5 bases. The germline CDR1 and CDR2 sequences are SNHLY and FYNNEI. The CDR3 loop spans 11 amino acids. V was trimmed by 7 bases and J by 5 bases, leaving 8 bases between them. Here the CDR3 reads CASKGITEAFF. In DNA form, the CDR3 reads TGTGCCAGCAAGGGGATTACTGAAGCTTTCTTT.

In this sample, this clonotype turned up many times. The rearrangement links TRBV6-2 or TRBV6-3 to TRBJ2-2; D possibly corresponds to TRBD1 (5 bases). The CDR3 is made up of 17 amino acids. V was trimmed by 0 bases and J by 1 base, leaving 12 bases between them. Germline loops: CDR1 MNHEY, CDR2 SVGEGT. As DNA, the CDR3 is TGTGCCAGCAGTTACTCGGGTAGGGGCCGGAACACCGGGGAGCTGTTTTTT. This encodes CASSYSGRGRNTGELFF.

This clonotype was recorded at least ten times. The chain couples TRBV29-1 to TRBJ2-1; 12 nucleotides line up with TRBD2. Per the germline V gene, CDR1 is SQVTM and CDR2 is ANQGSEA. Unmatched junction bases numbered 7, after V lost 5 bases and J lost 8 bases. The CDR3 extends over 14 amino acids. The CDR3 sequence: CSVIASGRAYEQFF. Here the CDR3 DNA reads TGCAGCGTTATTGCTAGCGGGAGGGCCTATGAGCAGTTCTTC.